The next 2 T cell receptor beta chains were all read from a single sample in a study of blood T cell repertoires in COVID-19. The assay was immunoSEQ multiplex PCR, and TCRdb's table has in-frame clones only and misses some. The profile shows roughly 66,000 clones, around 82% of them singletons. The material sequenced was peripheral blood. All receptors derive from a man in his sixties with acute or convalescent COVID-19.

CDR3 nucleotides: TGTGCCAGCAGCTTAACGTTTTTTGCGGGGAATGAGCAGTTCTTC. Translating gives CASSLTFFAGNEQFF. The rearrangement links TRBV7-9 to TRBJ2-1; weak D call: TRBD2 (6 bases). This CDR3 contains 15 residues. V lost 2 bases to trimming and J lost 7 bases, with 15 bases between them. Germline loops: CDR1 SEHNR, CDR2 FQNEAQ (reference sequence).

This clone was detected once. The rearrangement joins TRBV7-2 to TRBJ1-5; perhaps TRBD1 as D (6 bases). The V gene's germline CDR1 is SGHTA and CDR2 FQGNSA. V shed 3 bases and J shed 5 bases, with 8 bases lying between them. This CDR3 region has 13 residues. The CDR3 DNA follows: TGTGCCAGCAGCTTTTCAGGGGATCAGCCCCAGCATTTT. This gives the protein CASSFSGDQPQHF.